Below are 23 T cell receptor beta chains sequenced from a single sample in a study of blood T cell repertoires in COVID-19 (TCRdb year 2020). The method was the immunoSEQ multiplex PCR assay. The table comes from immuneACCESS by way of TCRdb, which keeps in-frame sequences with V and J called. Part of the clones is missing from these tables; in studies checked, under half for an unresolved V gene and the rest for unknown reasons. In this sample the table shows nearly 250,000 clones, approximately 90% of which occur a single time. The ten largest clones represent around 0.85% of the sample. The source material was PBMCs or T cells enriched from blood (not recorded which). The receptor set was obtained from a man aged 50 to 60 who had been exposed to COVID-19.

This chain joins TRBV5-8 and TRBJ1-2, with 8 bases fitting TRBD1. Germline lookup yields CDR1 SGHTS and CDR2 YDEGEE. Trimming cost V 3 bases and J 7 bases; bases outside gene matches: 11. The CDR3 has 15 residues. The CDR3 sequence: CASSWATGQVTGYTF. The DNA for the CDR3 is TGTGCCAGCAGCTGGGCCACGGGACAGGTGACTGGCTACACCTTC.

The rearrangement uses TRBV5-1 and TRBJ1-2; 7 bases are a match to TRBD1. The V and J ends lost 1 base and 5 bases, in that order; junction bases with no gene match: 5. Germline CDR1 and CDR2: SGHRS and YFSETQ. CDR3 length: 14 amino acids. The CDR3 loop reads CASSLQEGAYGYTF. The CDR3 DNA sequence: TGCGCCAGCAGCTTGCAAGAGGGGGCATATGGCTACACCTTC.

Of note for this clone: Mismatch with germline at one junction end may stem from a read error. V gene TRBV5-4 combines with J gene TRBJ2-5; 8 bases align to TRBD2. Germline V gives CDR1 SGHNT, CDR2 YYREEE (reference sequence). The CDR3 covers 18 residues. CDR3 loop: CATSLPGGGCWGIPTQYF. The CDR3 DNA sequence: TGTGCCACCAGCCTTCCGGGGGGGGGTTGTTGGGGGATCCCGACCCAGTACTTC.

V gene TRBV10-2 combines with J gene TRBJ2-2; D is perhaps TRBD1 (5 bases). Trimming took off 6 bases at V and 3 bases at J, with 14 bases between the two ends. There are 15 residues in the CDR3. The germline gives CDR1 WSHSY, CDR2 SAAADI. The CDR3 DNA is TGCGCCAGCAGCGTAGCTCTAGGGGACACCGGGGAGCTGTTTTTT. Protein: CASSVALGDTGELFF.

V is TRBV28 and J is TRBJ2-4; possibly TRBD2 for D (5 bases). V was cut by 5 bases and J by 1 base, with 18 bases left in between. CDR3 length: 17 residues. The V gene's germline CDR1 is MDHEN and CDR2 SYDVKM. CDR3 amino acids: CASSPTRGVWAKNIQYF. The CDR3 DNA is TGTGCCAGCAGTCCTACTCGGGGTGTCTGGGCCAAAAACATTCAGTACTTC.

V gene TRBV7-2 combines with J gene TRBJ2-2; D perhaps matches TRBD1 (5 bases). Germline CDR1 is SGHTA and CDR2 is FQGNSA. V lost 2 bases to trimming and J lost 1 base, with 11 bases between them. The length of the CDR3 is 16 residues. This CDR3 is CASSLYGAGNTGELFF. CDR3 in DNA: TGTGCCAGCAGCTTATATGGGGCCGGGAACACCGGGGAGCTGTTTTTT.

There are a few counts of this clone. CDR3 in amino acids: CASSTVTDSQYF. CDR3 nucleotides: TGTGCCAGCAGCACAGTGACAGACTCGCAGTATTTT. The V and J genes are TRBV11-3 and TRBJ2-3; D perhaps matches TRBD1 (5 bases). The V gene's germline CDR1 is SGHNT and CDR2 YENEEA. The CDR3 spans 12 residues. V lost 5 bases, J lost 10 bases, and 13 bases lay in between.

A single count supports this clone. J is TRBJ1-4 and V is TRBV7-9, with D unresolved. Germline-derived CDR1 and CDR2 are SEHNR and FQNEAQ (reference sequence). The CDR3 length is 12 residues. The germline V and J ends were trimmed by 5 bases and 16 bases, with 17 bases remaining between them. This chain's CDR3 is CASSPLRGKRFF. Written as DNA, the CDR3 is TGTGCCAGCAGCCCACTGCGGGGAAAGCGGTTTTTT.

The V and J genes are TRBV5-1 and TRBJ1-4; 8 bases match TRBD1. CDR3 length: 15 residues. Trimming took 1 base from V and 8 from J; bases not matched to a gene: 7. Germline CDR1 reads SGHRS; CDR2 reads YFSETQ. The CDR3 DNA reads TGCGCCAGCAGCTTGCAGGGGGCCCGGGGGGAAAAACTGTTTTTT. This sequence encodes CASSLQGARGEKLFF.

The gene calls are TRBV7-3 and TRBJ2-2; 7 positions match TRBD1. CDR1 is SGHTA, CDR2 FQGTGA, per germline. The CDR3 has 16 residues. V shed 5 bases and J 6 bases; nucleotides not matched to a gene: 12. In nucleotides, the CDR3 is TGTGCCAGCAGCACCCGGACAGGTCGGATCTCCGGGGAGCTGTTTTTT. As protein: CASSTRTGRISGELFF.

This clone showed up just a few times. The genes are TRBV30 and TRBJ1-5; no firm D call. Trimming stripped 4 bases from V and 0 bases from J, with 25 bases between. CDR1 and CDR2 from the germline V gene are GTSNPN and SVGIG (reference sequence). CDR3 size: 19 residues. The CDR3 sequence is CAWIWIRGLGVDSNQPQHF. In DNA, the CDR3 is TGTGCCTGGATTTGGATCAGAGGATTGGGTGTGGATAGCAATCAGCCCCAGCATTTT.

The rearrangement joins TRBV5-6 to TRBJ1-3, with D maybe TRBD1 (5 bases). The CDR3 is 16 residues long. Looked up from germline, CDR1 is SGHDT and CDR2 is YYEEEE. Trimming pared 4 bases from V and 0 bases from J, leaving 14 bases between. CDR3: CASSVVSGSSGNTIYF. The CDR3 DNA is TGTGCCAGCAGCGTGGTATCAGGGTCCTCTGGAAACACCATATATTTT.

This sequence joins TRBV29-1 and TRBJ1-1, with 10 bases lining up with TRBD1. J was trimmed by 1 base and V by 4 bases; bases with no gene match: 9. CDR3 length equals 16 residues. Germline CDR1 is SQVTM and CDR2 is ANQGSEA. This CDR3 reads CSVGRPDRGRNTEAFF. The CDR3, as DNA: TGCAGCGTTGGCCGGCCAGACAGGGGGCGGAACACTGAAGCTTTCTTT.

The chain uses TRBV15 and TRBJ2-1; no reliable D call. Germline V CDR1 and CDR2: LNHNV, YYDKDF (reference sequence). This CDR3 is 11 amino acids long. Trimming left V 0 bases short and J 12 bases short, with 6 bases between. CDR3 protein: CATSRERRQFF. Here the CDR3 DNA reads TGTGCCACCAGCAGAGAGCGTAGGCAGTTCTTC.

This chain links TRBV9 with TRBJ1-2; no clear D gene. Trimming removed 0 bases at V and 4 bases at J, with 10 bases between. Germline loops: CDR1 SGDLS, CDR2 YYNGEE. The CDR3 spans 14 residues. CDR3 bases: TGTGCCAGCAGCGTAGATCGAGAACTCTATGGCTACACCTTC. Protein: CASSVDRELYGYTF.

The V call is TRBV3-1 (or the pseudogene TRBV3-2), the J call TRBJ1-5, with TRBD1 identical over 7 bases. The CDR3 loop spans 14 amino acids. Germline CDR1 LGHDT, CDR2 YNNKEL (reference sequence). The trim removed 1 base at V and 6 bases at J, leaving 3 bases unmatched. The CDR3 DNA reads TGTGCCAGCAGCCAAGGACAGGGCCTTCAGCCCCAGCATTTT. Encoded protein: CASSQGQGLQPQHF.

This chain uses TRBV5-1 with TRBJ2-3; possible D gene TRBD1, 6 bases. Trimming removed 3 bases from V and 2 bases from J, with 10 bases in between. Germline-derived CDR1 and CDR2 are SGHRS and YFSETQ. The CDR3 totals 14 residues. CDR3: CASSSDSYTDTQYF. The CDR3 region has the DNA TGCGCCAGCAGCTCGGACAGCTACACAGATACGCAGTATTTT. Full variable domain (remainder filled in from reference TRBV5-1 and TRBJ2-3): KAGVTQTPRYLIKTRGQQVTLSCSPISGHRSVSWYQQTPGQGLQFLFEYFSETQRNKGNFPGRFSGRQFSNSRSEMNVSTLELGDSALYLCASSSDSYTDTQYFGPGTRLTVL.

This clone was found a few times. The chain joins TRBV5-6 to TRBJ2-7; D might be TRBD2 (5 bases). Between the trimmed V and J ends, which lost 0 bases and 4 bases, there was a span of 11 bases. Germline V lookup: CDR1 SGHDT, CDR2 YYEEEE. The CDR3 is 14 residues long. CDR3 in amino acids: CASSLGDGEYEQYV. The DNA for the CDR3 is TGTGCCAGCAGCTTGGGGGATGGGGAGTACGAGCAGTACGTC.

This chain connects TRBV15 to TRBJ1-1; 10 bases align to TRBD1. Trimming at V came to 0 bases and at J to 5 bases, leaving 12 bases not matched to a gene. The germline gives CDR1 LNHNV, CDR2 YYDKDF (reference sequence). This CDR3 contains 18 residues. CDR3: CATSRDWETGGWRTEAFF. For the CDR3, the DNA is TGTGCCACCAGCAGAGATTGGGAGACAGGGGGCTGGAGGACTGAAGCTTTCTTT. Full variable domain (outside the CDR3, taken from reference TRBV15 and TRBJ1-1): DAMVIQNPRYQVTQFGKPVTLSCSQTLNHNVMYWYQQKSSQAPKLLFHYYDKDFNNEADTPDNFQSRRPNTSFCFLDIRSPGLGDTAMYLCATSRDWETGGWRTEAFFGQGTRLTVV.

This chain uses TRBV5-5 with TRBJ2-2; weak D call: TRBD2 (6 bases). The V and J ends lost 3 bases and 1 base respectively, with 10 bases between them. CDR1 is SGHKS, CDR2 YYEKEE, per germline (reference sequence). The CDR3 length is 15 residues. The CDR3 DNA reads TGTGCCAGCAGCTCGGGACTGCAGAACACCGGGGAGCTGTTTTTT. Its protein is CASSSGLQNTGELFF.

This chain links TRBV7-3 with TRBJ1-2; tentative D call: TRBD1 (5 bases). The V gene's germline CDR1 is SGHTA and CDR2 FQGTGA. The CDR3 sequence is 15 residues long. Trimming removed 5 bases at V and 2 bases at J, with 15 bases between. CDR3 in amino acids: CASSPQGGVNYGYTF. The CDR3 bases are TGTGCCAGCAGCCCCCAGGGCGGAGTGAACTATGGCTACACCTTC.

This rearrangement joins TRBV7-9 to TRBJ1-1; 7 bases map to TRBD1. Germline V CDR1 and CDR2: SEHNR, FQNEAQ (reference sequence). Unmatched junction bases numbered 7, after V lost 2 bases and J lost 1 base. This CDR3 has 16 residues. CDR3: CASSLRGRGTNTEAFF. DNA for the CDR3: TGTGCCAGCAGCTTAAGGGGCAGGGGGACGAACACTGAAGCTTTCTTT.

This chain uses TRBV30 with TRBJ1-2; tentative D call: TRBD1 (6 bases). Trimming stripped 1 base from V and 8 bases from J, with 14 bases between. Germline V lookup: CDR1 GTSNPN, CDR2 SVGIG (reference sequence). The CDR3 runs to 13 residues. CDR3 in amino acids: CAWSAQQGYGYTF. The CDR3 coding sequence is TGTGCCTGGAGTGCCCAACAGGGTTACGGCTACACCTTC.